This T cell receptor (beta chain) comes out of a study of cytomegalovirus exposure and HLA in healthy donors. The junction had 13 bases not matched to a gene; V was cut back by 4 bases and J by 2 bases. The CDR3 runs 17 residues. The germline V gene encodes CDR1 MDHEN and CDR2 SYDVKM. Comments on this clone: Its antigen is not identified.

Primers: 60 Vbeta forward and 13 Jbeta reverse. Only in-frame clones appear in the TCRdb table, and some are missing; sequencing was by immunoSEQ multiplex PCR. The repertoire consists of 100,000 to 150,000 clones, with about 73% occurring once and the leading ten covering about 6%. Study results and caveats: Researchers catalogued some 160 TCR beta chains as cytomegalovirus-associated.

The TCR comes from a woman aged 40 to 50 in good health and CMV-seronegative. Material: PBMCs. This chain uses TRBV28 with TRBJ2-7; 8 positions agree with TRBD1. Written as DNA, the CDR3 is TGTGCCAGCAGTTCTAGCTCGGCAGGGGGCTTCGCCTACGAGCAGTACTTC. Amino acids: CASSSSSAGGFAYEQYF.